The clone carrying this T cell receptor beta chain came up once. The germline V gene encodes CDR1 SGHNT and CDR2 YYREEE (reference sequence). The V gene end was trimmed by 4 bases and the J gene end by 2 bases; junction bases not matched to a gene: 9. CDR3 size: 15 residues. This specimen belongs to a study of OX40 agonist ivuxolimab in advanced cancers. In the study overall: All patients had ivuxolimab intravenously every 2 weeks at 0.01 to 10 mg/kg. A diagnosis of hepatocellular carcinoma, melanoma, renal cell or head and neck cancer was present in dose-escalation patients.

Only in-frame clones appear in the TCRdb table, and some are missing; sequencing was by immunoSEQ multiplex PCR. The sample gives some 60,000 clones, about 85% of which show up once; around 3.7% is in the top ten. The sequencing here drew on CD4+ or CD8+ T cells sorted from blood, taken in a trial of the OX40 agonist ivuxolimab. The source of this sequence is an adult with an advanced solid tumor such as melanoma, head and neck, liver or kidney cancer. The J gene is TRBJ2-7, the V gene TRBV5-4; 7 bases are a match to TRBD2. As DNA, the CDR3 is TGTGCCAGCAGCCCTAGCGGTGGCGGCCCCTACGAGCAGTACTTC. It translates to CASSPSGGGPYEQYF.